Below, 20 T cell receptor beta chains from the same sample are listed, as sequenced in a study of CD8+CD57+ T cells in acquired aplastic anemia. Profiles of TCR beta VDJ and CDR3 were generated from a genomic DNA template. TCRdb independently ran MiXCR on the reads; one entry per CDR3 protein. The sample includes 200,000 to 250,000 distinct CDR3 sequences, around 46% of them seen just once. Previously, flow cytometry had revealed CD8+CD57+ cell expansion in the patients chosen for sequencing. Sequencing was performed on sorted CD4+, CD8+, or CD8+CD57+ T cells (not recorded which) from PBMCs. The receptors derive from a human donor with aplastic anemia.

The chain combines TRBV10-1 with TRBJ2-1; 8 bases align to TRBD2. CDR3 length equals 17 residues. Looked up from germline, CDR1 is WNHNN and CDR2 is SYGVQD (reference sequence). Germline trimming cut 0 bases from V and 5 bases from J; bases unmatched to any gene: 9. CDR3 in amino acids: CASSESILTSGNNEQFF. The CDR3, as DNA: TGCGCCAGCAGTGAGTCTATTCTAACTAGCGGAAACAATGAGCAGTTCTTC.

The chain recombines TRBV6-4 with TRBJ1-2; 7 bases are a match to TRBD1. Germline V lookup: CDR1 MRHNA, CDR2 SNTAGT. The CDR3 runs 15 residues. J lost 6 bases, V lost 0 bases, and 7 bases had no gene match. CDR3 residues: CASSDSTTGTDGYTF. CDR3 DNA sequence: TGTGCCAGCAGTGACTCGACAACCGGGACAGATGGCTACACCTTC.

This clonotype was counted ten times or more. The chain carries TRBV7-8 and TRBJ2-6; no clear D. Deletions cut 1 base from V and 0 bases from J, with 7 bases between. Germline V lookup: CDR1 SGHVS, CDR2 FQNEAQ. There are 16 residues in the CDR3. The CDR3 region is CASSLGPLSGANVLTF. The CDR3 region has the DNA TGTGCCAGCAGCTTAGGACCGCTCTCTGGGGCCAACGTCCTGACTTTC.

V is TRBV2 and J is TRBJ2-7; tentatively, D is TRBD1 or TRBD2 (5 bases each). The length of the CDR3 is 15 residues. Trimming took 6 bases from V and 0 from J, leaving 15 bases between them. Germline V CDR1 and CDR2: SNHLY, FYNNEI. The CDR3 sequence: CASSLNRDVSYEQYF. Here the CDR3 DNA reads TGTGCCAGCAGCTTAAACCGGGACGTCTCCTACGAGCAGTACTTC.

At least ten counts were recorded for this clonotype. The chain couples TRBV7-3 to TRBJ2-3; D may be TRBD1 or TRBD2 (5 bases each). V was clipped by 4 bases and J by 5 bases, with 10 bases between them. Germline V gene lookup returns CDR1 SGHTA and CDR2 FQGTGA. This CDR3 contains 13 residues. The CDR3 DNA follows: TGTGCCAGCAGCTATTTTGGGGGAGATACGCAGTATTTT. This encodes CASSYFGGDTQYF.

The CDR3 sequence: CAWSGVLAGETQYF. In DNA, the CDR3 is TGTGCCTGGAGCGGGGTCCTCGCAGGGGAGACCCAGTACTTC. This rearrangement joins TRBV19 to TRBJ2-5; 7 bases align to TRBD2. Germline V CDR1 and CDR2: LNHDA, SQIVND (reference sequence). The CDR3 totals 14 residues. With V trimmed by 11 bases and J by 5 bases, 14 bases remained unmatched. Looking up the rest from reference TRBV19 and TRBJ2-5 gives the full variable domain: DGGITQSPKYLFRKEGQNVTLSCEQNLNHDAMYWYRQDPGQGLRLIYYSQIVNDFQKGDIAEGYSVSREKKESFPLTVTSAQKNPTAFYLCAWSGVLAGETQYFGPGTRLLVL.

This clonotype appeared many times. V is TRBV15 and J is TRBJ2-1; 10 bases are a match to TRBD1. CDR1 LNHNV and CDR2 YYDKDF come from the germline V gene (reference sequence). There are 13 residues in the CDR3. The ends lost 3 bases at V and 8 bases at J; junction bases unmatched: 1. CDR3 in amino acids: CATSRDRGYEQFF. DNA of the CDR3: TGTGCCACCAGCAGGGACAGGGGGTATGAGCAGTTCTTC.

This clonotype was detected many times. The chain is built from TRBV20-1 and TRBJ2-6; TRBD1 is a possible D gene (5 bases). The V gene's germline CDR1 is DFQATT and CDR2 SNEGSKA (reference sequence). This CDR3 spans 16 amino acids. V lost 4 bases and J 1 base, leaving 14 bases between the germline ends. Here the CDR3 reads CSAIQGPVSGANVLTF. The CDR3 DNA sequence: TGCAGTGCTATCCAGGGCCCAGTATCTGGGGCCAACGTCCTGACTTTC.

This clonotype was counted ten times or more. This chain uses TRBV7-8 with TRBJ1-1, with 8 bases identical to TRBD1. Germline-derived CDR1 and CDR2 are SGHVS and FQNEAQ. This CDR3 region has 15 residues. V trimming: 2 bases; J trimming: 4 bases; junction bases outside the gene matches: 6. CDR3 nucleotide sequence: TGTGCCAGCAGCTTACTCAGGGGGCGTCCCACTGAAGCTTTCTTT. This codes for CASSLLRGRPTEAFF.

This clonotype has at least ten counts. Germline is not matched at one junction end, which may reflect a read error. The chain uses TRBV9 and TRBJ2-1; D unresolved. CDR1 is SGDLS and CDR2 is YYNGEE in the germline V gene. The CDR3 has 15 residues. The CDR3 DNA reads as TGTGCCAGCAGCGTAGAGGCAGGATGGAACAATGGGCAGTTCTTC. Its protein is CASSVEAGWNNGQFF.

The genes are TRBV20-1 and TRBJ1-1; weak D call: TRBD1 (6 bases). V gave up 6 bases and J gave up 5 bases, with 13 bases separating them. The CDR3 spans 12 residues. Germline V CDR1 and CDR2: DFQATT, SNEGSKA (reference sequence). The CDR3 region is CSAQGPFTEAFF. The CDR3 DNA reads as TGCAGTGCCCAGGGGCCTTTTACTGAAGCTTTCTTT.

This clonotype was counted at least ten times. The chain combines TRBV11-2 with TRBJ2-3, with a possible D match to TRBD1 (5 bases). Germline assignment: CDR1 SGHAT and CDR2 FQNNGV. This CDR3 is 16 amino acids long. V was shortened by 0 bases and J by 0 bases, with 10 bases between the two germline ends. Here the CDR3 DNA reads TGTGCCAGCAGCTTAGAGGACACGACTAGCACAGATACGCAGTATTTT. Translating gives CASSLEDTTSTDTQYF.

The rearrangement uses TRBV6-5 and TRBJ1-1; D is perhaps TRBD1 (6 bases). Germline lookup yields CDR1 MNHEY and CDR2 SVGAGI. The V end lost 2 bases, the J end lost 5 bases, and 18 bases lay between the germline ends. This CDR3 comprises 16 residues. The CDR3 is CASSYPPGQSLTEAFF. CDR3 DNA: TGTGCCAGCAGTTACCCACCGGGACAAAGTTTGACTGAAGCTTTCTTT.

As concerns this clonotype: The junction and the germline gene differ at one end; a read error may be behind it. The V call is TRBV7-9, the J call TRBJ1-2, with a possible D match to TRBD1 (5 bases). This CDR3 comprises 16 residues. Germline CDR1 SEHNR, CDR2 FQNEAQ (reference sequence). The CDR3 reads CASSQDSQGLNYGYSF. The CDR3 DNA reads TGTGCCAGCAGCCAAGATAGCCAGGGCCTGAACTATGGCTACTCCTTC.

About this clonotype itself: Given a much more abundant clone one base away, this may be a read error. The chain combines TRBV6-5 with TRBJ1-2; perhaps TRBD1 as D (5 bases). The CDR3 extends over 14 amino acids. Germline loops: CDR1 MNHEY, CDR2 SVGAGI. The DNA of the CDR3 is TGTGCCAGCAGTTACTCAGAAGGGGACTATGGCCACACCTTC. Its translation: CASSYSEGDYGHTF.

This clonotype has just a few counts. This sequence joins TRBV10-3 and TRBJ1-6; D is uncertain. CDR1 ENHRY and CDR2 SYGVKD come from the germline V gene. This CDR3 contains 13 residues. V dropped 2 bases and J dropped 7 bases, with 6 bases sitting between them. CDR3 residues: CAISESRNSPLHF. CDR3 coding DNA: TGTGCCATCAGTGAGAGTAGGAATTCACCCCTCCACTTT.

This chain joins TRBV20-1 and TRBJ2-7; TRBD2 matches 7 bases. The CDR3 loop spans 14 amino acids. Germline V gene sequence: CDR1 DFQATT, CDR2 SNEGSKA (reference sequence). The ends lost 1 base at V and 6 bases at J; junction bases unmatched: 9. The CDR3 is CSARGGGSSVEQYF. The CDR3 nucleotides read TGCAGTGCTAGAGGGGGGGGAAGTAGTGTCGAGCAGTACTTC.

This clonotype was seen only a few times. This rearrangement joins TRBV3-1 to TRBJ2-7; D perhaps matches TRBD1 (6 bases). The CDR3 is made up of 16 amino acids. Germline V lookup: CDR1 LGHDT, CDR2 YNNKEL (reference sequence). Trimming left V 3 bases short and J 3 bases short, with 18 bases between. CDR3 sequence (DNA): TGTGCCAGCAGCCATGACCGGGACACAAGGGGCTACGAGCAGTACTTC. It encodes CASSHDRDTRGYEQYF.

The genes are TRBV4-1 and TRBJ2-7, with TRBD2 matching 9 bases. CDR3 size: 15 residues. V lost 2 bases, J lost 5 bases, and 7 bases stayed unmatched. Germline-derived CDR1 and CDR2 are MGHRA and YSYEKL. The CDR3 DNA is TGCGCCAGCAGCCAATATCTAGCGGGGAACGACGAGCAGTACTTC. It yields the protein CASSQYLAGNDEQYF.

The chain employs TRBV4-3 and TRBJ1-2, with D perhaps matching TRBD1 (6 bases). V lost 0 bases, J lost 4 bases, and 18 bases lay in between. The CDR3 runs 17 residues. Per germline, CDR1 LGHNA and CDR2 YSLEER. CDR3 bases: TGCGCCAGCAGCCAAGAGGGGGCAGTGGGCGGGTTCTATGGCTACACCTTC. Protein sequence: CASSQEGAVGGFYGYTF.